Listed below are T cell receptor beta chains from one sample, sequenced in a study of CD8 T cells in ankylosing spondylitis. TCRdb ran MiXCR on the 5' RACE reads and lists one entry per CDR3 protein. The table lists 200,000 or so distinct CDR3 sequences, roughly 13% of them singletons. Sequencing was done on a sample of blood, either unsorted or a sorted T cell fraction (not recorded which). Every receptor here comes from a female donor with ankylosing spondylitis or in good health (not recorded which). Each CDR3 is given with its conserved first and last residue. Each record gives: J gene, clone size, V gene, D gene, CDR3 protein, CDR3 DNA. A D gene is named only where the DNA matches it firmly. For some rows the clone size is stated as once, few or many, or as a class when expanded; others skip it.

J: TRBJ2-7; size: .; V: TRBV19; D: TRBD2; CDR3: CASSGTTVYSYEQYF; DNA: TGTGCCAGCAGCGGGACTACCGTTTACTCCTACGAGCAGTACTTC
J: TRBJ2-1; size: few; V: TRBV7-8; D: TRBD1; CDR3: CASSLRTGKFAYNEQFF; DNA: TGTGCCAGCAGCTTAAGGACAGGGAAATTTGCCTACAATGAGCAGTTCTTC
J: TRBJ1-2; size: many; V: TRBV29-1; D: .; CDR3: CSVEGFRGHYGYTF; DNA: TGCAGCGTTGAAGGGTTCAGGGGTCACTATGGCTACACCTTC
J: TRBJ2-1; size: .; V: TRBV5-1; D: .; CDR3: CASQGGSDEQFF; DNA: TGCGCCAGCCAGGGGGGCAGCGATGAGCAGTTCTTC
J: TRBJ2-3; size: .; V: TRBV20-1; D: TRBD2; CDR3: CSASLRLAGDADTQYF; DNA: TGCAGTGCTTCCCTCCGGCTAGCGGGGGATGCAGATACGCAGTATTTT
J: TRBJ2-5; size: few; V: TRBV5-1; D: TRBD2; CDR3: CASSSSTSGRDETQYF; DNA: TGCGCCAGCAGCTCGTCTACTAGCGGGAGGGACGAGACCCAGTACTTC
J: TRBJ2-7; size: many; V: TRBV5-1; D: .; CDR3: CASSLLGETYEQYF; DNA: TGCGCCAGCAGCTTACTAGGTGAAACCTACGAGCAGTACTTC
J: TRBJ2-1; size: few; V: TRBV9; D: TRBD1; CDR3: CASSFATGTGAINEQFF; DNA: TGTGCCAGCAGCTTCGCCACCGGGACAGGGGCTATCAATGAGCAGTTCTTC
J: TRBJ1-3; size: many; V: TRBV12-3/TRBV12-4; D: .; CDR3: CASSNQGHSGNTIYF; DNA: TGTGCCAGCAGTAATCAGGGCCACTCTGGAAACACCATATATTTT
J: TRBJ1-3; size: .; V: TRBV19; D: .; CDR3: CASSPRVSGTTIYF; DNA: TGTGCCAGTAGTCCTCGGGTCTCTGGAACCACCATATATTTT
J: TRBJ1-1; size: many; V: TRBV29-1; D: TRBD1; CDR3: CSGRTGAEAFF; DNA: TGCAGCGGACGGACAGGGGCTGAAGCTTTCTTT
J: TRBJ1-2; size: many; V: TRBV29-1; D: .; CDR3: CSVEDAGLYGYTF; DNA: TGCAGCGTTGAAGATGCTGGTTTGTATGGCTACACCTTC
J: TRBJ2-1; size: many; V: TRBV5-1; D: TRBD2; CDR3: CASSWGGPSEQFF; DNA: TGCGCCAGCAGCTGGGGGGGTCCGAGTGAGCAGTTCTTC
J: TRBJ2-5; size: many; V: TRBV20-1; D: .; CDR3: CSASLASQETQYF; DNA: TGCAGTGCTAGTTTGGCTAGCCAAGAGACCCAGTACTTC
J: TRBJ2-1; size: many; V: TRBV7-2; D: .; CDR3: CASSLGGLYNEQFF; DNA: TGTGCCAGCAGTTTAGGGGGGTTATACAATGAGCAGTTCTTC
J: TRBJ1-1; size: few; V: TRBV30; D: TRBD1; CDR3: CAGDRGTEAFF; DNA: TGTGCCGGCGACAGGGGCACTGAAGCTTTCTTT
J: TRBJ2-1; size: few; V: TRBV29-1; D: TRBD2; CDR3: CSVGGTSGRPFYNEQFF; DNA: TGCAGCGTTGGAGGGACTAGCGGGAGGCCTTTTTACAATGAGCAGTTCTTC
J: TRBJ1-1; size: many; V: TRBV5-8; D: .; CDR3: CASSGGTRNTEAFF; DNA: TGTGCCAGCAGCGGGGGGACACGCAACACTGAAGCTTTCTTT
J: TRBJ1-3; size: .; V: TRBV5-1; D: .; CDR3: CASSLRGESVTRNTIYF; DNA: TGCGCCAGCAGCTTACGAGGGGAGAGCGTAACAAGAAACACCATATATTTT
J: TRBJ2-5; size: .; V: TRBV30; D: .; CDR3: CAWSVRQLIETQYF; DNA: TGTGCCTGGAGTGTAAGACAGCTAATAGAGACCCAGTACTTC
J: TRBJ1-2; size: many; V: TRBV29-1; D: TRBD1; CDR3: CSTLRGRWGYTF; DNA: TGCAGCACCCTTAGGGGGCGATGGGGCTACACCTTC
J: TRBJ2-1; size: .; V: TRBV29-1; D: .; CDR3: CSVRGSNLFGEQFF; DNA: TGCAGCGTTCGAGGGTCGAATTTGTTTGGTGAGCAGTTCTTC